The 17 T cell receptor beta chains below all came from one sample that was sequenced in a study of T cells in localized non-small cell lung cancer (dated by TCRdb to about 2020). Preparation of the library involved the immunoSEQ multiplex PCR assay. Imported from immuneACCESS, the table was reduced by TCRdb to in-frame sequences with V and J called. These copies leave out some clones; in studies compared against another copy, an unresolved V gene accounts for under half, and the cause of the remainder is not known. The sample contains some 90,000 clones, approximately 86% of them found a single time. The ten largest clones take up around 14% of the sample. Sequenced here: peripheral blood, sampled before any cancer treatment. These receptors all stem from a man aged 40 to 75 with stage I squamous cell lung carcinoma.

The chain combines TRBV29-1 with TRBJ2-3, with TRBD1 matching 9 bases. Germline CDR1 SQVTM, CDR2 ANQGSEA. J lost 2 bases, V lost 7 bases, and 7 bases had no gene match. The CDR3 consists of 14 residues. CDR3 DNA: TGCAGCGCCACACAGGGGGCGACCACAGATACGCAGTATTTT. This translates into CSATQGATTDTQYF.

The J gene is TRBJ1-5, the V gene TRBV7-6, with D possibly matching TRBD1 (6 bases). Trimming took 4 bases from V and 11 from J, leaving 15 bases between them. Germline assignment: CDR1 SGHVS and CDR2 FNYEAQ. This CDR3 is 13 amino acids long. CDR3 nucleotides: TGTGCCAGCAGCTGGGGGGGCGCAGGGGCCCAGCATTTT. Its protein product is CASSWGGAGAQHF.

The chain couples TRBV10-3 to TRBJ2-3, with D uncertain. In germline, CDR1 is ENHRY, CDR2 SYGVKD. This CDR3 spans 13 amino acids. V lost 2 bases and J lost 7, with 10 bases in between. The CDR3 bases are TGTGCCATCAGTGAGGAGACTCAAAATACGCAGTATTTT. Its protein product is CAISEETQNTQYF.

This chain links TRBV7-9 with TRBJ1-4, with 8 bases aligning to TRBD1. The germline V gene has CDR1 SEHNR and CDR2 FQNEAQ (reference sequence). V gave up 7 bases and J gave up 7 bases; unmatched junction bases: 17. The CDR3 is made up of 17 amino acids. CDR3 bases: TGTGCCAGCACTCCCGGAGACAGGGGACGAGGGCTTGAAAAACTGTTTTTT. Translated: CASTPGDRGRGLEKLFF.

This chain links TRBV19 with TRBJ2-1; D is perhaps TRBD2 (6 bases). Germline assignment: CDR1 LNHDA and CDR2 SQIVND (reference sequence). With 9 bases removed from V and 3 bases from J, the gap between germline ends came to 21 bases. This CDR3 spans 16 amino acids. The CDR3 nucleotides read TGTGCCAGCCTAAGCCTGGTAGCGGCCAACTACAATGAGCAGTTCTTC. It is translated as CASLSLVAANYNEQFF.

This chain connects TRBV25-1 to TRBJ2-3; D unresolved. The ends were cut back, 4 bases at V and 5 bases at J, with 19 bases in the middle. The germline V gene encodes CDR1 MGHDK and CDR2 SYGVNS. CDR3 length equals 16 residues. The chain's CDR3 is CASSARRSLGVDTQYF. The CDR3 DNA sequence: TGTGCCAGCAGTGCCCGTCGGTCACTCGGAGTAGATACGCAGTATTTT.

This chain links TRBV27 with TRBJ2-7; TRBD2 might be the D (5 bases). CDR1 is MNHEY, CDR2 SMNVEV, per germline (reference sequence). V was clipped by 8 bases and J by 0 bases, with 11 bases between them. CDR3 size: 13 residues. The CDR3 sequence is CASAREVSYEQYF. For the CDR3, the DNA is TGTGCCAGCGCCCGGGAAGTCTCCTACGAGCAGTACTTC.

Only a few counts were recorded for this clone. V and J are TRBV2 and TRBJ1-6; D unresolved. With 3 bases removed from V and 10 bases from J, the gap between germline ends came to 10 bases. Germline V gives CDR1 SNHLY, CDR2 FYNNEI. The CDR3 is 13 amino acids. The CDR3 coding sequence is TGTGCCAGCAGTGATTCCATGCGATCACCCCTCCACTTT. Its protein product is CASSDSMRSPLHF.

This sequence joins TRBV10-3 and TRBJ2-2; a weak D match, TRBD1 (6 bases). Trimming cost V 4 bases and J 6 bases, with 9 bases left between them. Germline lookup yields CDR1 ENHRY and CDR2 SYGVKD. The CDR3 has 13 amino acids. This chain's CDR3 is CAISARGPGELFF. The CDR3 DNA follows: TGTGCCATCAGTGCCAGGGGTCCCGGGGAGCTGTTTTTT.

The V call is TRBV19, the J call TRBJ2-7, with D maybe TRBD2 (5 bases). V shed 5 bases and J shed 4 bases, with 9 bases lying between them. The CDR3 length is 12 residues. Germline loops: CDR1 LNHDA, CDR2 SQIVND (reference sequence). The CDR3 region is CASSQRGYEQYF. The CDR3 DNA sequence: TGTGCCAGTAGTCAGAGAGGGTACGAGCAGTACTTC.

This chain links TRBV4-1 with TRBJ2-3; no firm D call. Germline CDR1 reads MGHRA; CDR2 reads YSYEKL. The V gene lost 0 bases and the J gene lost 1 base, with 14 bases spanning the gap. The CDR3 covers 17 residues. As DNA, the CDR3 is TGCGCCAGCAGCCAAGAGACACTGTGGGTAGGCACAGATACGCAGTATTTT. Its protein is CASSQETLWVGTDTQYF.

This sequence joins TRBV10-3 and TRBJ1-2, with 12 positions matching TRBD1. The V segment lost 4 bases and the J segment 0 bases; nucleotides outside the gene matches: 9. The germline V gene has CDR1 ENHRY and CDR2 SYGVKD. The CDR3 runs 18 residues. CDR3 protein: CAISAEGTGGRTNYGYTF. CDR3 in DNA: TGTGCCATCAGTGCTGAAGGGACAGGGGGCCGAACTAACTATGGCTACACCTTC.

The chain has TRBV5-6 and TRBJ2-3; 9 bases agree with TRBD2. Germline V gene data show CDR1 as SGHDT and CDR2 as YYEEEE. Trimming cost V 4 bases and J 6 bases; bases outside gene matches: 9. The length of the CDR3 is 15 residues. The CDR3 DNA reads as TGTGCCAGCAGCCTCGGTGGGACTAGCATGGATACGCAGTATTTT. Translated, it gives CASSLGGTSMDTQYF. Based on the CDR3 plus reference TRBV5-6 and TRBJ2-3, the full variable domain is DAGVTQSPTHLIKTRGQQVTLRCSPKSGHDTVSWYQQALGQGPQFIFQYYEEEERQRGNFPDRFSGHQFPNYSSELNVNALLLGDSALYLCASSLGGTSMDTQYFGPGTRLTVL.

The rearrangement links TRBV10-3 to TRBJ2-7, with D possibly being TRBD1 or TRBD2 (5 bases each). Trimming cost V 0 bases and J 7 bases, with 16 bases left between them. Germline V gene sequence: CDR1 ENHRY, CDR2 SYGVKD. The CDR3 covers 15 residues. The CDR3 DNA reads TGTGCCATCAGTGAGTCCCCGAGGGGAGTACGGGAGCAGTACTTC. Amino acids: CAISESPRGVREQYF.

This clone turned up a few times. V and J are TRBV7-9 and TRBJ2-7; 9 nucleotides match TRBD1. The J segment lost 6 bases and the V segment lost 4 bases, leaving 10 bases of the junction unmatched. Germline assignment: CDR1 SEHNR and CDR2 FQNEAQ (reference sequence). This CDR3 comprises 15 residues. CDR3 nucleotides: TGTGCCAGCAGCTCACTCCGGGACAGGGTAACCGAGCAGTACTTC. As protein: CASSSLRDRVTEQYF.

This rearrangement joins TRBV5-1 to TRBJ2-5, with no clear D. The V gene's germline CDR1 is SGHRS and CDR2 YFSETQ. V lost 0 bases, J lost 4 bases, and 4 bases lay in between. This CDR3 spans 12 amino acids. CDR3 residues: CASSLEGETQYF. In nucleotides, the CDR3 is TGCGCCAGCAGCTTGGAGGGAGAGACCCAGTACTTC.

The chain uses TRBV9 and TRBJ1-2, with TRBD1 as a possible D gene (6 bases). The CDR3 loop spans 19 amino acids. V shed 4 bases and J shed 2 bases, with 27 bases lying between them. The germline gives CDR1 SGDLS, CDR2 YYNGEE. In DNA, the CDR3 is TGTGCCAGCAGCCCCCGCGCTGGGGGGCGCGGGGGTGGGAACTATGGCTACACCTTC. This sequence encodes CASSPRAGGRGGGNYGYTF.